This T cell receptor beta chain derives from a study of blood T cell repertoires in COVID-19. Study information: The study drew acute and convalescent COVID-19 samples from the United States, Italy and Spain. In each case, the material was cDNA or gDNA derived from T cells, B-cell-depleted T cells, or PBMCs.

Germline V lookup: CDR1 MNHEY, CDR2 SVGAGI. The CDR3 length is 15 residues. V shed 1 base, J shed 4 bases, and the junction held 2 bases outside the gene matches. Per the study methods: Amplified reference gene primers provided the basis for estimating nucleated cell counts. Generated by immunoSEQ multiplex PCR, the TCRdb table keeps only in-frame clones and is missing some. D and trimming come from the DNA, and the V and J calls and clone size come from that table. Altogether about 35,000 clones are present, about 90% being singletons, with the ten largest covering under 25%. The gene calls are TRBV6-5 and TRBJ2-2, with 8 bases identical to TRBD2. The TCR sequence derives from an elderly man with acute or convalescent COVID-19. The source material was peripheral blood. CDR3 coding DNA: TGTGCCAGCAGTTACTTGCTAGCGGGCACCGGGGAGCTGTTTTTT. Translated, it gives CASSYLLAGTGELFF.